This TCR beta chain stems from a study of control samples from healthy donors and cancer patients. The repertoire was sequenced with immunoSEQ multiplex PCR; TCRdb's copy has only in-frame clones and lacks some. The table records some 51,000 clones, approximately 95% of them present only once. The V gene's germline CDR1 is MNHEY and CDR2 SVGAGI. The CDR3 is made up of 14 amino acids. The V segment lost 4 bases and the J segment 9 bases; nucleotides outside the gene matches: 8. This receptor was identified in a woman aged 18-30 years in good health. The chain recombines TRBV6-5 with TRBJ1-5, with TRBD1 identical over 8 bases. Sequences were obtained from blood. The CDR3 DNA reads as TGTGCCAGCAGTTTGACAGGGGAAGTGAGGCCCCAGCATTTT. Translating gives CASSLTGEVRPQHF.